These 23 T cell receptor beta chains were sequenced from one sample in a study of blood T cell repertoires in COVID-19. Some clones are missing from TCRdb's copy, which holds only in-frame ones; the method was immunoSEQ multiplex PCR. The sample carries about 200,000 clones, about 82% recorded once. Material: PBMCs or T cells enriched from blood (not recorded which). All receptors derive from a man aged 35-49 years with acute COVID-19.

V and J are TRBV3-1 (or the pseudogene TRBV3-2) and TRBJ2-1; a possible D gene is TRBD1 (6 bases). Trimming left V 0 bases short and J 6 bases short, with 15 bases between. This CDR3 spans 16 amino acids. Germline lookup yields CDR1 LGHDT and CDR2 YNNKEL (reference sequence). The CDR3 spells CASSQEKGVRGNEQFF. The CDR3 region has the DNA TGTGCCAGCAGCCAAGAGAAGGGGGTTCGTGGCAATGAGCAGTTCTTC.

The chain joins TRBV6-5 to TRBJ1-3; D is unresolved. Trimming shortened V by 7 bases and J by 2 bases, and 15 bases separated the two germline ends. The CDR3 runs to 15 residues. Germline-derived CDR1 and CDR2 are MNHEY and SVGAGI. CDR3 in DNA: TGTGCCAGCAATAATCTCGCGAATCCTGGAAACACCATATATTTT. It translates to CASNNLANPGNTIYF.

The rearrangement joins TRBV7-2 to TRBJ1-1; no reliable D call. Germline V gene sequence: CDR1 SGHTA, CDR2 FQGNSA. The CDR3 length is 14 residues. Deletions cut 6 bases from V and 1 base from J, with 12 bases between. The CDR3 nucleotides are TGTGCCAGCAGTCTCCGGGTTTCGAACACTGAAGCTTTCTTT. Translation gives CASSLRVSNTEAFF.

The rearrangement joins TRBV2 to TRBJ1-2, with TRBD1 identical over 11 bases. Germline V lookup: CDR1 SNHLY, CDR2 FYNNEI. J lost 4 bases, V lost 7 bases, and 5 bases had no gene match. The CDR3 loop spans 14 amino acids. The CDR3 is CASTDRGQSYGYTF. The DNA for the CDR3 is TGTGCCAGCACGGACAGGGGGCAAAGCTATGGCTACACCTTC.

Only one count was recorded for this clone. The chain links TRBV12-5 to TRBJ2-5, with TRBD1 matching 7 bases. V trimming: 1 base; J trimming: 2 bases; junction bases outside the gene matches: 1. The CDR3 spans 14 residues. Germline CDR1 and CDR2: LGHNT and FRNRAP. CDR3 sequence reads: CASGLEGQQETQYF. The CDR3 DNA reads TGTGCTAGTGGTTTGGAGGGACAGCAAGAGACCCAGTACTTC.

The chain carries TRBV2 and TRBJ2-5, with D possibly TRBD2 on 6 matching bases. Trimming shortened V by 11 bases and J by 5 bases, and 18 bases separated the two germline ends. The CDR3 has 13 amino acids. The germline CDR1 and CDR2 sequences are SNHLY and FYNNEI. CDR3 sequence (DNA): TGTGCCGACAGCGTGTCCGCGGGGGAGACCCAGTACTTC. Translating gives CADSVSAGETQYF.

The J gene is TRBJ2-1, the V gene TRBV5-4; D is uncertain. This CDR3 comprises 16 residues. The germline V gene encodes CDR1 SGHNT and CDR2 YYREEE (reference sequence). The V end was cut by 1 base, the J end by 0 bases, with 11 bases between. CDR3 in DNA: TGTGCCAGCAGCTTGTCAGGTTCTAACTCCTACAATGAGCAGTTCTTC. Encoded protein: CASSLSGSNSYNEQFF.

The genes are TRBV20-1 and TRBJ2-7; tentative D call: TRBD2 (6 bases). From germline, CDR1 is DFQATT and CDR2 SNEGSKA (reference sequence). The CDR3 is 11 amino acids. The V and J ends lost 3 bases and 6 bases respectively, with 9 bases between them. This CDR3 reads CSASGGREQYF. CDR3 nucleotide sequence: TGCAGTGCTAGCGGGGGACGCGAGCAGTACTTC.

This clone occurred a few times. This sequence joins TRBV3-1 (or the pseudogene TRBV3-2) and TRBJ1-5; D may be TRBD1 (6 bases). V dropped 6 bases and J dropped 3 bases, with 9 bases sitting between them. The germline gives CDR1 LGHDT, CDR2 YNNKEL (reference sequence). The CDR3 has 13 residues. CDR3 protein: CASSRDTNQPQHF. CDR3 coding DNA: TGTGCCAGCAGTCGGGACACCAATCAGCCCCAGCATTTT.

The CDR3 coding sequence is TGTGCCAGCTCTCAATCCCGAACGGTGCCTGGTGAAAAACTGTTTTTT. Amino acid sequence: CASSQSRTVPGEKLFF. The V gene is TRBV18, the J gene TRBJ1-4; D is unresolved. Trimming pared 6 bases from V and 7 bases from J, leaving 21 bases between. Germline V gene lookup returns CDR1 KGHSH and CDR2 LQKENI. The CDR3 length is 16 residues.

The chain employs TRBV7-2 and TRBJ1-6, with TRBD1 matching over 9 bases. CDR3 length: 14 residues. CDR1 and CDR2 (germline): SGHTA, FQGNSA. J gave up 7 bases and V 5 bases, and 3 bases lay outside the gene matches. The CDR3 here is CASSVGTGNSPLHF. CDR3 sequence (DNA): TGTGCCAGCAGCGTTGGGACAGGGAATTCACCCCTCCACTTT.

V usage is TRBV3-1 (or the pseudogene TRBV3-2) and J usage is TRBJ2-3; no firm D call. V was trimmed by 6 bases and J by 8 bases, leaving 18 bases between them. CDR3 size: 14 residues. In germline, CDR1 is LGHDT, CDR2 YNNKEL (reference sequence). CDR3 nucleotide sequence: TGTGCCAGCAGTCACACGACTCCCGTTCTTACGCAGTATTTT. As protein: CASSHTTPVLTQYF.

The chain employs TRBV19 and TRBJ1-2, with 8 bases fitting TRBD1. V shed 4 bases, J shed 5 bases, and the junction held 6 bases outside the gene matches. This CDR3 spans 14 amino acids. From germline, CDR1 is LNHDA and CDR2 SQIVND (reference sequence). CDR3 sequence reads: CASSRTGTTYGYTF. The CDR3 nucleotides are TGTGCCAGTAGTAGGACAGGGACAACGTATGGCTACACCTTC.

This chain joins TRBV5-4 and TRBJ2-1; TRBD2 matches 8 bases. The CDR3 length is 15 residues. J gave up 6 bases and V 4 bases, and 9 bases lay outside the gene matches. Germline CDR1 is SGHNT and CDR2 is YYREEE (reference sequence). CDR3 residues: CASSPGGDAINEQFF. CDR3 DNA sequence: TGTGCCAGCAGCCCGGGGGGGGACGCAATCAATGAGCAGTTCTTC.

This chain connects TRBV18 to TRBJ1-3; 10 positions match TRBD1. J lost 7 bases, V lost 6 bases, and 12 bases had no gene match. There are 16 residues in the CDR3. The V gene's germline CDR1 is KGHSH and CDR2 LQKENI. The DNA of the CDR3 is TGTGCCAGCTCCCCCGGGACAGGGGTATCTTGGAACACCATATATTTT. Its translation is CASSPGTGVSWNTIYF.

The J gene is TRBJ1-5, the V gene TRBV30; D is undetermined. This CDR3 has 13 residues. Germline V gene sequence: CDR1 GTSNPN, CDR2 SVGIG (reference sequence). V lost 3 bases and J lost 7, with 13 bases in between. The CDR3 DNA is TGTGCCTGGAGGGATATAGGGAGCCAGCCCCAGCATTTT. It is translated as CAWRDIGSQPQHF.

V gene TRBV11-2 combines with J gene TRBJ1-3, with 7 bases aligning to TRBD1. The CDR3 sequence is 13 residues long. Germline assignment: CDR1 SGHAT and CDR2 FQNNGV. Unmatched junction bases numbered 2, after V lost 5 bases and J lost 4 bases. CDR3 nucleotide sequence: TGTGCCAGCAGCCCGGGACAGGGAAACACCATATATTTT. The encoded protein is CASSPGQGNTIYF.

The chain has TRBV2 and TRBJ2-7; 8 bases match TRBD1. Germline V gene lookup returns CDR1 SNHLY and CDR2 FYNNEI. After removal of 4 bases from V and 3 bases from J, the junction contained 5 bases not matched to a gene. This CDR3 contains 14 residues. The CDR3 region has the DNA TGTGCCAGCAGTGTCGGACAGGGCGGCTACGAGCAGTACTTC. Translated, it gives CASSVGQGGYEQYF.

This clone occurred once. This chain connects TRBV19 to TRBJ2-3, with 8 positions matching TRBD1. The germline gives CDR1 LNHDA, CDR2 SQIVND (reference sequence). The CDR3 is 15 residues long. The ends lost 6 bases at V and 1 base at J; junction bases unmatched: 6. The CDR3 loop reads CASRDRAGGTDTQYF. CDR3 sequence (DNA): TGTGCCAGTAGGGACAGGGCAGGGGGCACAGATACGCAGTATTTT.

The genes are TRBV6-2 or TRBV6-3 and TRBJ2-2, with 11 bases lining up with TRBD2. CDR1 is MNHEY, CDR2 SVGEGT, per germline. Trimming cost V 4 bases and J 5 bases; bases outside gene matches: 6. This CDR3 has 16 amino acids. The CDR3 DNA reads TGTGCCAGCAGTTTCCATAGCGGGAGGGGAACCGGGGAGCTGTTTTTT. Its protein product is CASSFHSGRGTGELFF.

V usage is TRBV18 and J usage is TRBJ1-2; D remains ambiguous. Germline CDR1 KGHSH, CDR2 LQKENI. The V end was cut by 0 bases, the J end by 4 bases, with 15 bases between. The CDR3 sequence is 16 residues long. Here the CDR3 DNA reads TGTGCCAGCTCACCACCGGATAAGATAGCGGTCTATGGCTACACCTTC. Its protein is CASSPPDKIAVYGYTF.

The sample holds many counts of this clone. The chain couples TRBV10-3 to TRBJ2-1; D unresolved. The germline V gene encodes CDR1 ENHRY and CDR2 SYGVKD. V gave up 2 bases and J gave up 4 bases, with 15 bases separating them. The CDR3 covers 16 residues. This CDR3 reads CAISEPLSRGYNEQFF. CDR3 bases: TGTGCCATCAGTGAGCCCCTTTCCAGAGGTTACAATGAGCAGTTCTTC.

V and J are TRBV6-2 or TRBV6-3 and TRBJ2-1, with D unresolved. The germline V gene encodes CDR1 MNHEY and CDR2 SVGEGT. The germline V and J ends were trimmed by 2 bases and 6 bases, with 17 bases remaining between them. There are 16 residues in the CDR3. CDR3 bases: TGTGCCAGCAGTTACAGTCACGACAATCTGGCCAATGAGCAGTTCTTC. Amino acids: CASSYSHDNLANEQFF.